The 20 T cell receptor beta chains below all came from one sample that was sequenced in a study of cytomegalovirus exposure and HLA in healthy donors. PCR used 60 Vbeta primers and 13 Jbeta primers. Profiled with immunoSEQ multiplex PCR; TCRdb holds only in-frame clones, not every one. This sample has some 130,000 clones, with 82% found just once. The sequenced material came from PBMCs. The receptors derive from a male donor in good health and CMV-seropositive.

This rearrangement joins TRBV15 to TRBJ2-3, with D unclear. The CDR3 consists of 13 residues. Trimming cost V 6 bases and J 6 bases, with 13 bases left between them. From germline, CDR1 is LNHNV and CDR2 YYDKDF (reference sequence). CDR3 region: CATSWQYTDTQYF. The CDR3 DNA follows: TGTGCCACCAGTTGGCAGTACACGGATACGCAGTATTTT. Variable domain in full (rest from reference TRBV15 and TRBJ2-3): DAMVIQNPRYQVTQFGKPVTLSCSQTLNHNVMYWYQQKSSQAPKLLFHYYDKDFNNEADTPDNFQSRRPNTSFCFLDIRSPGLGDTAMYLCATSWQYTDTQYFGPGTRLTVL.

J is TRBJ2-7 and V is TRBV19; D may be TRBD2 (7 bases). The CDR3 has 12 residues. V was trimmed by 5 bases and J by 7 bases, leaving 12 bases between them. CDR1 and CDR2 from the germline V gene are LNHDA and SQIVND (reference sequence). CDR3 nucleotides: TGTGCCAGTAGTGCGGGGGCAGGGGAGCAGTACTTC. Its translation is CASSAGAGEQYF.

The genes are TRBV28 and TRBJ1-6, with 10 bases aligning to TRBD1. Germline-derived CDR1 and CDR2 are MDHEN and SYDVKM. The V segment lost 6 bases and the J segment 9 bases; nucleotides outside the gene matches: 8. This CDR3 has 15 amino acids. CDR3 nucleotide sequence: TGTGCCAGCAGAGGGGACAGGGGCTTGGGTTCACCCCTCCACTTT. Translated: CASRGDRGLGSPLHF.

The V call is TRBV6-5, the J call TRBJ1-1; 8 bases align to TRBD1. V was pared by 7 bases and J by 3 bases, with 10 bases of the junction left unmatched. From germline, CDR1 is MNHEY and CDR2 SVGAGI. The CDR3 is made up of 15 amino acids. The CDR3 region is CASKGAGGADTEAFF. Written as DNA, the CDR3 is TGTGCCAGCAAGGGAGCAGGGGGCGCCGACACTGAAGCTTTCTTT.

The chain couples TRBV7-2 to TRBJ2-5; TRBD1 agrees at 7 bases. The CDR3 covers 15 residues. Germline values: CDR1 SGHTA, CDR2 FQGNSA. V trimming: 5 bases; J trimming: 7 bases; junction bases outside the gene matches: 13. The chain's CDR3 is CASSPEGRGSVTQYF. Here the CDR3 DNA reads TGTGCCAGCAGCCCCGAGGGCAGGGGGTCGGTGACCCAGTACTTC.

V usage is TRBV11-2 and J usage is TRBJ2-1; D is unclear. V was trimmed by 1 base and J by 8 bases, leaving 6 bases between them. Germline-derived CDR1 and CDR2 are SGHAT and FQNNGV. The CDR3 totals 12 residues. The CDR3 nucleotides read TGTGCCAGCAGCTTAGCTCCTGATGAGCAGTTCTTC. Protein product: CASSLAPDEQFF.

In this sample, this clone is medium-sized (0.01 to 0.1%). The chain carries TRBV2 and TRBJ1-1; no clear D gene. The V end was cut by 7 bases, the J end by 1 base, with 10 bases between. The germline gives CDR1 SNHLY, CDR2 FYNNEI. The CDR3 length is 13 residues. This chain's CDR3 is CASIREGNTEAFF. The CDR3 DNA reads TGTGCCAGCATTCGGGAGGGGAACACTGAAGCTTTCTTT.

The chain employs TRBV2 and TRBJ2-1; 8 bases map to TRBD2. Germline CDR1 is SNHLY and CDR2 is FYNNEI. CDR3 length: 14 amino acids. Trimming cost V 6 bases and J 8 bases; bases outside gene matches: 9. The CDR3 DNA follows: TGTGCCAGCAGATCGGGGAGCGGGAGCCATGAGCAGTTCTTC. Amino acid sequence: CASRSGSGSHEQFF.

This clone was counted a single time. The chain couples TRBV10-2 to TRBJ2-5; 7 bases line up with TRBD2. TRBJ2-7 matches the DNA end more closely, so the J call is doubtful. This CDR3 is built from 16 residues. Germline assignment: CDR1 WSHSY and CDR2 SAAADI. Here the CDR3 reads CASSEAPREAGYEQYF. The DNA of the CDR3 is TGCGCCAGCAGCGAGGCCCCCCGGGAGGCCGGGTACGAGCAGTACTTC.

This sequence joins TRBV10-1 and TRBJ2-3; 10 nucleotides match TRBD1. The germline V gene has CDR1 WNHNN and CDR2 SYGVQD (reference sequence). The CDR3 has 15 amino acids. V lost 11 bases, J lost 5 bases, and 13 bases stayed unmatched. CDR3 sequence reads: CAYVKWDRGVDTQYF. The CDR3 DNA sequence: TGCGCCTATGTGAAATGGGACAGGGGCGTAGATACGCAGTATTTT.

V is TRBV9 and J is TRBJ2-1, with a possible D match to TRBD2 (6 bases). The CDR3 loop spans 14 amino acids. CDR1 and CDR2 (germline): SGDLS, YYNGEE. V lost 3 bases to trimming and J lost 7 bases, with 14 bases between them. The CDR3 nucleotides are TGTGCCAGCAGCGAAGACGGGAGCGATAATGAGCAGTTCTTC. It translates to CASSEDGSDNEQFF. Together with reference TRBV9 and TRBJ2-1, the CDR3 gives the full variable domain: DSGVTQTPKHLITATGQRVTLRCSPRSGDLSVYWYQQSLDQGLQFLIQYYNGEERAKGNILERFSAQQFPDLHSELNLSSLELGDSALYFCASSEDGSDNEQFFGPGTRLTVL.

V usage is TRBV15 and J usage is TRBJ1-5; D is ambiguous. The length of the CDR3 is 15 residues. Trimming took off 5 bases at V and 0 bases at J, with 11 bases between the two ends. Germline V CDR1 and CDR2: LNHNV, YYDKDF (reference sequence). CDR3 sequence (DNA): TGTGCCACCAGCTCCCGGGGTTATAGCAATCAGCCCCAGCATTTT. Encoded protein: CATSSRGYSNQPQHF.

This sequence joins TRBV28 and TRBJ1-3; D is unresolved. V was shortened by 10 bases and J by 4 bases, with 17 bases between the two germline ends. Germline V lookup: CDR1 MDHEN, CDR2 SYDVKM. The CDR3 sequence is 14 residues long. The CDR3 DNA follows: TGTGCCACCCGAGGCGGGGTCTTAGGAAACACCATATATTTT. Its translation: CATRGGVLGNTIYF.

The gene calls are TRBV28 and TRBJ1-5, with D perhaps matching TRBD1 (5 bases). Trimming shortened V by 5 bases and J by 0 bases, and 11 bases separated the two germline ends. Germline V gene data show CDR1 as MDHEN and CDR2 as SYDVKM. The CDR3 is made up of 15 amino acids. Written as DNA, the CDR3 is TGTGCCAGCAGTCAGGACAACTATAGCAATCAGCCCCAGCATTTT. Encoded protein: CASSQDNYSNQPQHF.

J is TRBJ2-1 and V is TRBV5-8; unclear D gene. Trimming pared 4 bases from V and 0 bases from J, leaving 8 bases between. The V gene's germline CDR1 is SGHTS and CDR2 YDEGEE. The CDR3 consists of 14 residues. CDR3 sequence (DNA): TGTGCCAGCAGCACAGAATTCTCCTACAATGAGCAGTTCTTC. It translates to CASSTEFSYNEQFF.

This clone was seen only once. The V and J genes are TRBV6-5 and TRBJ2-5; D might be TRBD2 (7 bases). This CDR3 comprises 15 residues. V was shortened by 2 bases and J by 4 bases, with 14 bases between the two germline ends. Germline CDR1 reads MNHEY; CDR2 reads SVGAGI. Here the CDR3 DNA reads TGTGCCAGCAGTTACGGTTCGGGGGGCGGAGAGACCCAGTACTTC. It codes for CASSYGSGGGETQYF.

V gene TRBV7-6 combines with J gene TRBJ2-3; 12 nucleotides align to TRBD2. The CDR3 is 19 residues long. The V gene's germline CDR1 is SGHVS and CDR2 FNYEAQ. The V segment lost 4 bases and the J segment 3 bases; nucleotides outside the gene matches: 14. The CDR3 DNA reads as TGTGCCAGCAGCTCGCCACTAGCGGGAGGTGGCGATCGGACAGATACGCAGTATTTT. Amino acids: CASSSPLAGGGDRTDTQYF. The whole variable domain, remainder taken from reference TRBV7-6 and TRBJ2-3, is GAGVSQSPRYKVTKRGQDVALRCDPISGHVSLYWYRQALGQGPEFLTYFNYEAQQDKSGLPNDRFSAERPEGSISTLTIQRTEQRDSAMYRCASSSPLAGGGDRTDTQYFGPGTRLTVL.

This chain uses TRBV4-3 with TRBJ2-3, with unresolved D. The V gene's germline CDR1 is LGHNA and CDR2 YSLEER. This CDR3 spans 15 amino acids. The V end was cut by 1 base, the J end by 5 bases, with 13 bases between. CDR3: CASSQVSTFGDTQYF. The CDR3 region has the DNA TGCGCCAGCAGCCAAGTTTCGACTTTTGGAGATACGCAGTATTTT.

In DNA form, the CDR3 reads TGTGCCAGCAGCTTAACGTCCAGTTCACTCCACTTT. This sequence encodes CASSLTSSSLHF. The V call is TRBV7-2, the J call TRBJ1-6; no clear D. The CDR3 sequence is 12 residues long. CDR1 SGHTA and CDR2 FQGNSA come from the germline V gene. V was clipped by 2 bases and J by 16 bases, with 12 bases between them.

This chain joins TRBV7-6 and TRBJ2-3; perhaps TRBD2 as D (5 bases). Germline V gene sequence: CDR1 SGHVS, CDR2 FNYEAQ. V was trimmed by 1 base and J by 1 base, leaving 18 bases between them. The CDR3 is made up of 18 amino acids. CDR3 region: CASSLVGSGVYRTDTQYF. Written as DNA, the CDR3 is TGTGCCAGCAGCTTAGTAGGGTCCGGGGTCTATCGCACAGATACGCAGTATTTT.